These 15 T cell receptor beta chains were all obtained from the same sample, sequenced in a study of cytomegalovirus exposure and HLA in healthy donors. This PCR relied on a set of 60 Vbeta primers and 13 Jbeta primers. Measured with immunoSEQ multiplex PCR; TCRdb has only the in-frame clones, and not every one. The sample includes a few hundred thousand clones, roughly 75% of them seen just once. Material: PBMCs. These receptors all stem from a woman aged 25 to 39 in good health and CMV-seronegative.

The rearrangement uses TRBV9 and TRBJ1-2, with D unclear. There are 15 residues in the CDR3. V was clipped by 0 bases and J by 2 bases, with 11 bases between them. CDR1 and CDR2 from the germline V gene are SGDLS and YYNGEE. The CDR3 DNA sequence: TGTGCCAGCAGCGTAGAGATTGAGAGAAACTATGGCTACACCTTC. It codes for CASSVEIERNYGYTF.

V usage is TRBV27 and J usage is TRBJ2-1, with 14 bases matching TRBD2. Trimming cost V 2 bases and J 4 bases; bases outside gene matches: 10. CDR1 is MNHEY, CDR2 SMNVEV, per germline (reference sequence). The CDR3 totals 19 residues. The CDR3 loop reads CASSLGTSGGLKGYNEQFF. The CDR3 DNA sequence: TGTGCCAGCAGTTTAGGGACTAGCGGGGGACTTAAGGGATACAATGAGCAGTTCTTC.

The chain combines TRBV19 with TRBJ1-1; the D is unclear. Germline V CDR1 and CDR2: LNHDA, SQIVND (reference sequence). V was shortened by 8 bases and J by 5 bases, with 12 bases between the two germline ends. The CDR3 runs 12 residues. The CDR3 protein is CASVQPKTEAFF. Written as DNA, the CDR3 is TGTGCCAGTGTACAGCCTAAAACTGAAGCTTTCTTT.

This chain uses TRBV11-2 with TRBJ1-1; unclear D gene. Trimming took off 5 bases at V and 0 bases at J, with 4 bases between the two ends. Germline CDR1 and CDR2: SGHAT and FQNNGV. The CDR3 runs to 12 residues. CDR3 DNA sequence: TGTGCCAGCAGCCAGATGAACACTGAAGCTTTCTTT. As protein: CASSQMNTEAFF.

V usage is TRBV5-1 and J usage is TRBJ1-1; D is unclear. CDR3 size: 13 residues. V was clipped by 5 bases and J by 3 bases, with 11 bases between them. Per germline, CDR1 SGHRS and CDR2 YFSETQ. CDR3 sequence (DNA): TGCGCCAGCAGATCGGGAGTGGACACTGAAGCTTTCTTT. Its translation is CASRSGVDTEAFF.

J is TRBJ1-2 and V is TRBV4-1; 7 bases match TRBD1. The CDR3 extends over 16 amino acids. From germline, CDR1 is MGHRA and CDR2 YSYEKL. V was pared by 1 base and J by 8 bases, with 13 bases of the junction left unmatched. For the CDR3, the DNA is TGCGCCAGCAGCCAAGGACAGGGCCCCTTTTATGGCGGCTACACCTTC. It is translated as CASSQGQGPFYGGYTF.

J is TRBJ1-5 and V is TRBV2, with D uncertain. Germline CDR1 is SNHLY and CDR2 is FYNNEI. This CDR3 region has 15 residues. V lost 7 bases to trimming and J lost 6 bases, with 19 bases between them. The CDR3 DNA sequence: TGTGCCAGCACGGGGAAGGGCCTGGCGGGTCAGCCCCAGCATTTT. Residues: CASTGKGLAGQPQHF.

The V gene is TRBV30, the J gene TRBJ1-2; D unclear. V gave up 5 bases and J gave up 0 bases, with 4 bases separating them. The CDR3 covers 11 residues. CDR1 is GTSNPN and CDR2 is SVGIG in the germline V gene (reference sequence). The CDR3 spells CAWQTNYGYTF. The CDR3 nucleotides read TGTGCCTGGCAAACTAACTATGGCTACACCTTC.

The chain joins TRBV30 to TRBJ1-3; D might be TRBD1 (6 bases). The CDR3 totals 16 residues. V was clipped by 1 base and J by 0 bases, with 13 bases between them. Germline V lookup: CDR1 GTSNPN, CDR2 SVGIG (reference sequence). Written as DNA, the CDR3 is TGTGCCTGGAGTGCCGAGGGGGTCTACTCTGGAAACACCATATATTTT. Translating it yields CAWSAEGVYSGNTIYF.

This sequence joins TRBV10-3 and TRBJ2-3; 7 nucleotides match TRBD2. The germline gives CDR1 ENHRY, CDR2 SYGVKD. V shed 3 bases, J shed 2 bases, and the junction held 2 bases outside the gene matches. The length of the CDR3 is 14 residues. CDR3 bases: TGTGCCATCAGTGAAGCGGGACCCACAGATACGCAGTATTTT. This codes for CAISEAGPTDTQYF.

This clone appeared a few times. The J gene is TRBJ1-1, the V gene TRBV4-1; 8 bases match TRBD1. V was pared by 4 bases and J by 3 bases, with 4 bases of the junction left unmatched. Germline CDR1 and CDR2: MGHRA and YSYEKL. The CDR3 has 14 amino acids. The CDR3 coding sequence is TGCGCCAGCAGCCGAACAGGGGGAGACACTGAAGCTTTCTTT. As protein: CASSRTGGDTEAFF.

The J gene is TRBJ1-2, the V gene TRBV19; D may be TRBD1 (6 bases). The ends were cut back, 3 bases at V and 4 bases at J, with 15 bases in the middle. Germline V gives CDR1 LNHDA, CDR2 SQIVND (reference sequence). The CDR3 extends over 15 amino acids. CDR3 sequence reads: CASSMDPGRGYGYTF. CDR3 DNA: TGTGCCAGTAGTATGGACCCGGGCAGGGGCTATGGCTACACCTTC. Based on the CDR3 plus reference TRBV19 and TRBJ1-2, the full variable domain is DGGITQSPKYLFRKEGQNVTLSCEQNLNHDAMYWYRQDPGQGLRLIYYSQIVNDFQKGDIAEGYSVSREKKESFPLTVTSAQKNPTAFYLCASSMDPGRGYGYTFGSGTRLTVV.

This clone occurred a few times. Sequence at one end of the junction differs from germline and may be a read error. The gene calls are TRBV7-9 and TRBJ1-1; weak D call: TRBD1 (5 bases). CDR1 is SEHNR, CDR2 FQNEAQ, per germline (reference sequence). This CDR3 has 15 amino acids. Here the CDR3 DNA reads TGTTCCAGCAGCCAAGTGGGGGGAGGTAGCACTGAAGCTTTCTTT. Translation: CSSSQVGGGSTEAFF.

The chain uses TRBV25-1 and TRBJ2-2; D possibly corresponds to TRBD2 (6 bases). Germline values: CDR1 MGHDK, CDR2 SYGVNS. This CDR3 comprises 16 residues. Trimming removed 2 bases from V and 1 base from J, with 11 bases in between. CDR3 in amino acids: CASSEPGGMNTGELFF. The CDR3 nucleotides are TGTGCCAGCAGTGAACCGGGCGGGATGAACACCGGGGAGCTGTTTTTT.

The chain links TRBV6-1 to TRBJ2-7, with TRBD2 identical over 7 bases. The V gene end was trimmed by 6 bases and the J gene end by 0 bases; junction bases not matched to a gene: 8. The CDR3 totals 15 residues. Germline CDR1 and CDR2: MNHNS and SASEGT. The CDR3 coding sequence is TGTGCCAGCAGAGAAACTAGCGCGAGCTCCTACGAGCAGTACTTC. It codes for CASRETSASSYEQYF.